Presented here are 21 T cell receptor beta chains from one specimen sequenced in a study of T cell responses to AZD1222 COVID-19 vaccine (dated by TCRdb to about 2021). Library preparation was by the immunoSEQ multiplex PCR assay. TCRdb mirrors the immuneACCESS table, restricted to in-frame sequences. Some clones are absent from its copies; in checked studies, under half trace to an unresolved V gene, and the reason for the others is unknown. The sample table contains approximately 200,000 clones; only one count was recorded for around 87% of them. Of the sample, about 2.5% is held by the ten largest clones. This specimen's time point label, interpreted: baseline before first vaccination. What the treatment or condition label conveys for this sample: meningococcal conjugate vaccine given as trial control. Sequenced here: peripheral blood, sampled on day 0 of MenACWY control vaccination. The receptors shown here come from an adult in good health.

This clone turned up a few times. The chain joins TRBV19 to TRBJ1-5; no clear D. The V gene's germline CDR1 is LNHDA and CDR2 SQIVND (reference sequence). Trimming shortened V by 0 bases and J by 7 bases, and 7 bases separated the two germline ends. The CDR3 is 13 residues long. CDR3 in DNA: TGTGCCAGTAGTATAGACTTTTGGCAGCCCCAGCATTTT. It translates to CASSIDFWQPQHF.

The chain carries TRBV19 and TRBJ1-1; unclear D gene. From germline, CDR1 is LNHDA and CDR2 SQIVND (reference sequence). Trimming stripped 3 bases from V and 1 base from J, with 12 bases between. The CDR3 runs 15 residues. The CDR3 loop reads CASSMLLGKNTEAFF. CDR3 nucleotide sequence: TGTGCCAGTAGTATGTTGTTGGGAAAGAACACTGAAGCTTTCTTT.

The rearrangement uses TRBV7-2 and TRBJ2-7; D may correspond to TRBD1 or TRBD2 (5 bases each). CDR1 and CDR2 from the germline V gene are SGHTA and FQGNSA. V shed 4 bases and J shed 0 bases, with 13 bases lying between them. The CDR3 totals 15 residues. The CDR3 DNA sequence: TGTGCCAGCAGCTATCAGCCAGGGAGCTCCTACGAGCAGTACTTC. As protein: CASSYQPGSSYEQYF. Supplemented by reference TRBV7-2 and TRBJ2-7, the full variable domain reads GAGVSQSPSNKVTEKGKDVELRCDPISGHTALYWYRQSLGQGLEFLIYFQGNSAPDKSGLPSDRFSAERTGGSVSTLTIQRTQQEDSAVYLCASSYQPGSSYEQYFGPGTRLTVT.

This clone was detected a few times. The V call is TRBV19, the J call TRBJ1-5; D might be TRBD1 (6 bases). Trimming took 6 bases from V and 1 from J, leaving 13 bases between them. There are 15 residues in the CDR3. Germline lookup yields CDR1 LNHDA and CDR2 SQIVND (reference sequence). CDR3 sequence: CASRLDRISNQPQHF. As DNA, the CDR3 is TGTGCCAGTAGACTCGACAGGATCAGCAATCAGCCCCAGCATTTT.

The chain uses TRBV7-8 and TRBJ2-1; D possibly uses TRBD1 or TRBD2 (5 bases each). Germline loops: CDR1 SGHVS, CDR2 FQNEAQ. Trimming removed 5 bases from V and 0 bases from J, with 17 bases in between. The CDR3 spans 17 residues. CDR3 bases: TGTGCCAGCAGCGTACGTGGGGGTAGCGCCTCCTACAATGAGCAGTTCTTC. The encoded protein is CASSVRGGSASYNEQFF.

This clone was observed once. The chain has TRBV6-5 and TRBJ1-3; 7 positions match TRBD1. With V trimmed by 4 bases and J by 2 bases, 2 bases remained unmatched. The CDR3 length is 14 residues. Germline CDR1 is MNHEY and CDR2 is SVGAGI. CDR3 loop: CASSFDRAGNTIYF. CDR3 DNA: TGTGCCAGCAGTTTCGACAGGGCTGGAAACACCATATATTTT.

The V and J genes are TRBV2 and TRBJ1-1, with 9 bases aligning to TRBD1. CDR3 length: 15 amino acids. Trimming at V came to 7 bases and at J to 4 bases, leaving 10 bases not matched to a gene. Germline assignment: CDR1 SNHLY and CDR2 FYNNEI. The CDR3: CASITTGGVSTEAFF. In DNA form, the CDR3 reads TGTGCCAGCATTACTACAGGGGGCGTAAGCACTGAAGCTTTCTTT.

In its sample, this clone was seen once. This chain uses TRBV28 with TRBJ2-2; weak D call: TRBD1 (5 bases). CDR1 and CDR2 from the germline V gene are MDHEN and SYDVKM. The V end lost 2 bases, the J end lost 7 bases, and 14 bases lay between the germline ends. The CDR3 consists of 15 residues. CDR3 coding DNA: TGTGCCAGCAGTTTAGCAGGGCCGAGAGGCGGGGAGCTGTTTTTT. Amino acids: CASSLAGPRGGELFF.

The chain uses TRBV30 and TRBJ2-5; 7 bases line up with TRBD2. Unmatched junction bases numbered 4, after V lost 2 bases and J lost 4 bases. The CDR3 loop spans 13 amino acids. Germline loops: CDR1 GTSNPN, CDR2 SVGIG (reference sequence). The CDR3 DNA follows: TGTGCCTGGAGTCCCGGGACTACAGAGACCCAGTACTTC. This codes for CAWSPGTTETQYF.

The CDR3 sequence: CASRAGFWGYTF. The CDR3 DNA sequence: TGTGCCAGCAGGGCAGGGTTTTGGGGCTACACCTTC. The rearrangement uses TRBV6-6 and TRBJ1-2, with D perhaps TRBD1 (5 bases). The CDR3 runs 12 residues. Per germline, CDR1 MNHNY and CDR2 SVGAGI (reference sequence). Trimming removed 6 bases at V and 8 bases at J, with 13 bases between.

The chain combines TRBV18 with TRBJ2-2; no clear D gene. V was trimmed by 1 base and J by 6 bases, leaving 12 bases between them. The CDR3 spans 15 residues. Germline V gene sequence: CDR1 KGHSH, CDR2 LQKENI. The DNA for the CDR3 is TGTGCCAGCTCACCACGGGCGTACGGACCCGGGGAGCTGTTTTTT. It yields the protein CASSPRAYGPGELFF.

J is TRBJ2-1 and V is TRBV9; D is unresolved. Germline lookup yields CDR1 SGDLS and CDR2 YYNGEE. The CDR3 has 16 amino acids. V was pared by 4 bases and J by 6 bases, with 20 bases between. As DNA, the CDR3 is TGTGCCAGCAGCCTAGTAGGGCAACCAGACTCCAATGAGCAGTTCTTC. This codes for CASSLVGQPDSNEQFF.

V and J are TRBV20-1 and TRBJ2-7; no clear D gene. CDR1 DFQATT and CDR2 SNEGSKA come from the germline V gene (reference sequence). CDR3 length: 10 residues. V was trimmed by 3 bases and J by 0 bases, leaving 0 bases between them. DNA of the CDR3: TGCAGTGCTAGCTCCTACGAGCAGTACTTC. It specifies CSASSYEQYF.

V gene TRBV7-3 combines with J gene TRBJ1-2; D is undetermined. The CDR3 runs to 16 residues. The germline V gene has CDR1 SGHTA and CDR2 FQGTGA. V gave up 0 bases and J gave up 7 bases, with 18 bases separating them. CDR3 residues: CASSLTTGPSRGGYTF. The CDR3 DNA sequence: TGTGCCAGCAGCTTAACTACCGGGCCCTCAAGAGGTGGCTACACCTTC.

The chain carries TRBV13 and TRBJ2-3; maybe TRBD2 (5 bases). Germline values: CDR1 PRHDT, CDR2 FYEKMQ (reference sequence). V was trimmed by 0 bases and J by 1 base, leaving 20 bases between them. There are 19 residues in the CDR3. CDR3 in amino acids: CASSLGRGSAERGTDTQYF. In nucleotides, the CDR3 is TGTGCCAGCAGCTTAGGCCGGGGTAGCGCAGAGCGTGGCACAGATACGCAGTATTTT.

The chain couples TRBV28 to TRBJ1-2; D is unresolved. V was shortened by 7 bases and J by 0 bases, with 15 bases between the two germline ends. The CDR3 sequence is 15 residues long. CDR1 is MDHEN, CDR2 SYDVKM, per germline. The CDR3 reads CASTTPSGANYGYTF. DNA for the CDR3: TGTGCCAGCACAACACCCTCCGGGGCTAACTATGGCTACACCTTC.

The CDR3 loop reads CASRDGPYEQYF. CDR3 nucleotide sequence: TGTGCCAGCCGGGACGGACCCTACGAGCAGTACTTC. V and J are TRBV7-2 and TRBJ2-7, with D perhaps TRBD1 or TRBD2 (5 bases each). The CDR3 covers 12 residues. V was shortened by 8 bases and J by 2 bases, with 10 bases between the two germline ends. CDR1 is SGHTA and CDR2 is FQGNSA in the germline V gene.

CDR3 DNA: TGCGCCAGCACCATCCAAGAGGGTCCGAACACTGAAGCTTTCTTT. This encodes CASTIQEGPNTEAFF. This chain joins TRBV4-1 and TRBJ1-1; D call uncertain. This CDR3 is built from 15 residues. From germline, CDR1 is MGHRA and CDR2 YSYEKL. V dropped 7 bases and J dropped 1 base, with 16 bases sitting between them.

The chain carries TRBV3-1 (or the pseudogene TRBV3-2) and TRBJ2-2; D gene ambiguous. V was pared by 1 base and J by 4 bases, with 19 bases between. The length of the CDR3 is 18 residues. CDR1 and CDR2 from the germline V gene are LGHDT and YNNKEL (reference sequence). The CDR3 is CASSQVGPAVRATGELFF. The DNA of the CDR3 is TGTGCCAGCAGCCAAGTCGGACCGGCGGTTCGTGCCACCGGGGAGCTGTTTTTT.

The chain couples TRBV6-5 to TRBJ2-3; no definite D call. V lost 7 bases and J lost 0, with 14 bases in between. The germline V gene has CDR1 MNHEY and CDR2 SVGAGI. The CDR3 sequence is 15 residues long. In DNA form, the CDR3 reads TGTGCCAGCACCATAAGAGGTACTAGCACAGATACGCAGTATTTT. Protein sequence: CASTIRGTSTDTQYF.

This clone was seen more than once but under ten times. The chain couples TRBV2 to TRBJ2-1; 10 nucleotides line up with TRBD2. The junction had 3 bases not matched to a gene; V was cut back by 4 bases and J by 3 bases. The germline V gene encodes CDR1 SNHLY and CDR2 FYNNEI. This CDR3 spans 15 amino acids. In DNA form, the CDR3 reads TGTGCCAGCAGTGGAACTAGCGGGGTCTACAATGAGCAGTTCTTC. Translated: CASSGTSGVYNEQFF.